One and the same sample provided the 9 T cell receptor beta chains below, sequenced in a study of cytomegalovirus exposure and HLA in healthy donors. Libraries were prepared by immunoSEQ multiplex PCR; TCRdb keeps only in-frame clonotypes and omits some of them. The profile covers about 160,000 clones, with just under 90% appearing a single time and approximately 10% taken by the ten largest. Sequencing used PBMCs. The receptors were gathered from a woman under 30 in good health and CMV-seropositive.

The gene calls are TRBV11-1 and TRBJ2-1; 13 bases are a match to TRBD2. The CDR3 consists of 15 residues. Germline CDR1 and CDR2: SGHAT and FQDESV (reference sequence). V lost 1 base, J lost 9 bases, and 3 bases stayed unmatched. The CDR3: CASSLGTSGSGEQFF. CDR3 nucleotide sequence: TGTGCCAGCAGCTTAGGGACTAGCGGGAGTGGTGAGCAGTTCTTC.

This clone was seen more than once but under ten times. The chain uses TRBV6-5 and TRBJ2-1; 13 bases fit TRBD2. The CDR3 consists of 15 residues. The germline gives CDR1 MNHEY, CDR2 SVGAGI. V shed 7 bases and J 6 bases; nucleotides not matched to a gene: 6. This CDR3 is CASISRTSGSNEQFF. As DNA, the CDR3 is TGTGCCAGCATTAGCCGGACTAGCGGGAGCAATGAGCAGTTCTTC.

The chain couples TRBV11-3 to TRBJ2-7; no clear D. This CDR3 is 13 amino acids long. Deletions cut 2 bases from V and 0 bases from J, with 5 bases between. Germline V gene data show CDR1 as SGHNT and CDR2 as YENEEA. CDR3 coding DNA: TGTGCCAGCAGCTTATCGAGCTCCTACGAGCAGTACTTC. Translation gives CASSLSSSYEQYF.

V is TRBV7-2 and J is TRBJ1-1; no clear D gene. The CDR3 extends over 14 amino acids. Germline V gene lookup returns CDR1 SGHTA and CDR2 FQGNSA. Trimming pared 6 bases from V and 4 bases from J, leaving 15 bases between. The CDR3 DNA is TGTGCCAGCAGTCTTATCGGGGTTGGCACTGAAGCTTTCTTT. This encodes CASSLIGVGTEAFF.

V usage is TRBV4-1 and J usage is TRBJ1-5; D perhaps matches TRBD1 (5 bases). Trimming stripped 0 bases from V and 4 bases from J, with 13 bases between. The CDR3 runs to 16 residues. Germline V lookup: CDR1 MGHRA, CDR2 YSYEKL. In DNA, the CDR3 is TGCGCCAGCAGCCAAGAGTACGGGACTCGAAATCAGCCCCAGCATTTT. Amino acid sequence: CASSQEYGTRNQPQHF.

This chain uses TRBV10-3 with TRBJ2-7, with 11 bases fitting TRBD1. CDR3 length equals 15 residues. Losses at the gene ends were 5 bases for V and 5 bases for J; bases not matched to a gene: 8. Per germline, CDR1 ENHRY and CDR2 SYGVKD. The CDR3 is CAISTGTGGYHEQYF. The CDR3 nucleotides are TGTGCCATCAGTACCGGGACAGGGGGTTACCACGAGCAGTACTTC.

This chain uses TRBV5-5 with TRBJ2-4; D uncertain. CDR1 is SGHKS and CDR2 is YYEKEE in the germline V gene (reference sequence). CDR3 length: 14 amino acids. Trimming took 4 bases from V and 7 from J, leaving 15 bases between them. Written as DNA, the CDR3 is TGTGCCAGCAGCCCACCGGAGAGTAGGAACATTCAGTACTTC. Translating gives CASSPPESRNIQYF.

The chain has TRBV27 and TRBJ1-2; no definite D call. The CDR3 covers 11 residues. Germline V lookup: CDR1 MNHEY, CDR2 SMNVEV (reference sequence). Trimming cost V 3 bases and J 9 bases, with 8 bases left between them. In DNA form, the CDR3 reads TGTGCCAGCAGTTTCCGGGGAAGCTACACCTTC. Translated, it gives CASSFRGSYTF.

V and J are TRBV28 and TRBJ1-2; tentative D call: TRBD1 (6 bases). Germline V CDR1 and CDR2: MDHEN, SYDVKM. The CDR3 is 15 residues long. The ends were cut back, 3 bases at V and 2 bases at J, with 13 bases in the middle. The CDR3 region is CASSFPFDRNYGYTF. The CDR3 DNA reads TGTGCCAGCAGTTTCCCCTTTGACAGGAACTATGGCTACACCTTC.